This paragraph reports one TCR beta chain. Its antigen is unidentified. These data originate in a study of shared clonotypes between healthy human individuals. Overall study results and limits: Sharing across a few donors was seen in 4.5% to 5.5% of naive CD4 clonotypes.

Assay execution proceeded at the deep level. Produced via immunoSEQ multiplex PCR; TCRdb's table is partial and in-frame only. The table has fewer than 800,000 clones, roughly 94% seen once; the top ten hold nearly 25%. Germline V lookup: CDR1 SNHLY, CDR2 FYNNEI. After removal of 7 bases from V and 4 bases from J, the junction contained 11 bases not matched to a gene. The CDR3 runs 16 residues. As defined, naive CD8 cells were CD45RO-negative and positively selected for CCR7, with terminally differentiated effector memory CD45RA+ cells excluded. The chain carries TRBV2 and TRBJ1-4, with 8 bases matching TRBD1. The sequencing sample was made of naive CD8+ T cells sorted from blood. The sequence was obtained from a young man in good health. CDR3 sequence (DNA): TGTGCCAGCACCTCGGCAGGGGGCGTGGATAATGAAAAACTGTTTTTT. Encoded protein: CASTSAGGVDNEKLFF. Full variable domain (outside the CDR3, taken from reference TRBV2 and TRBJ1-4): EPEVTQTPSHQVTQMGQEVILRCVPISNHLYFYWYRQILGQKVEFLVSFYNNEISEKSEIFDDQFSVERPDGSNFTLKIRSTKLEDSAMYFCASTSAGGVDNEKLFFGSGTQLSVL.